These 11 T cell receptor beta chains originate from one sample sequenced in a study of blood T cells in healthy people across ages. Together with a sample-barcoded 5' primer, a J-beta primer mix was included in a second PCR lasting about 7 to 11 cycles. TCRdb analysed the 5' RACE reads with MiXCR anew, one entry per CDR3 protein. This table holds roughly 2 million distinct CDR3 sequences, 49% found once. The sample was blood. These receptors were obtained from a woman in her thirties or forties in good health.

The chain employs TRBV4-3 and TRBJ2-4; the D gene is possibly TRBD2 (6 bases). TRBJ2-5 explains the end of the DNA better; the J call may be wrong. This CDR3 has 15 amino acids. Germline values: CDR1 LGHNA, CDR2 YSLEER. The DNA of the CDR3 is TGCGCCAGCAGCCAAGTTTCGGGAGTTCCAGGGACCCAGTACTTC. This gives the protein CASSQVSGVPGTQYF.

V and J are TRBV12-3 or TRBV12-4 and TRBJ2-5, with TRBD1 matching 8 bases. CDR3 length: 16 residues. V shed 5 bases and J 0 bases; nucleotides not matched to a gene: 8. The CDR3 DNA sequence: TGTGCCAGCAGTCCCGGACAGGGAAAAAACCAAGAGACCCAGTACTTC. This sequence encodes CASSPGQGKNQETQYF.

This clonotype was observed many times. The V call is TRBV20-1, the J call TRBJ1-2; D is uncertain. CDR3 length: 12 amino acids. The germline CDR1 and CDR2 sequences are DFQATT and SNEGSKA (reference sequence). V was trimmed by 3 bases and J by 0 bases, leaving 5 bases between them. The CDR3 nucleotides read TGCAGTGCTAGGGGTTCTAACTATGGCTACACCTTC. Translation gives CSARGSNYGYTF.

This clonotype was counted between two and nine times. This chain connects TRBV27 to TRBJ2-5, with TRBD1 identical over 7 bases. CDR1 MNHEY and CDR2 SMNVEV come from the germline V gene (reference sequence). J lost 5 bases, V lost 5 bases, and 5 bases had no gene match. There are 13 residues in the CDR3. The CDR3: CASSAAGGETQYF. In nucleotides, the CDR3 is TGTGCCAGCAGTGCCGCAGGGGGTGAGACCCAGTACTTC.

The genes are TRBV28 and TRBJ2-3; no definite D call. This CDR3 is built from 13 residues. Per the germline V gene, CDR1 is MDHEN and CDR2 is SYDVKM. With 7 bases removed from V and 5 bases from J, the gap between germline ends came to 13 bases. The CDR3: CASIQLSGDTQYF. The CDR3 DNA follows: TGTGCCAGCATCCAGCTTAGTGGAGATACGCAGTATTTT. Complete variable domain (other parts from reference TRBV28 and TRBJ2-3): DVKVTQSSRYLVKRTGEKVFLECVQDMDHENMFWYRQDPGLGLRLIYFSYDVKMKEKGDIPEGYSVSREKKERFSLILESASTNQTSMYLCASIQLSGDTQYFGPGTRLTVL.

The chain couples TRBV3-1 to TRBJ2-4; 7 bases are a match to TRBD1. The J call may be in error: the DNA end matches TRBJ2-5 better. CDR1 and CDR2 (germline): LGHDT, YNNKEL (reference sequence). The CDR3 is 16 amino acids. DNA of the CDR3: TGTGCCAGCAGCCAAGGGGCAGGGGGAGTACGAAAGACCCAGTACTTC. Amino acid sequence: CASSQGAGGVRKTQYF.

This rearrangement joins TRBV4-1 to TRBJ1-4; D uncertain. Trimming stripped 0 bases from V and 7 bases from J, with 18 bases between. This CDR3 spans 17 amino acids. Germline CDR1 is MGHRA and CDR2 is YSYEKL. As DNA, the CDR3 is TGCGCCAGCAGCCAAGAGCCCCCTGAGATGGCGGGTGAAAAACTGTTTTTT. This codes for CASSQEPPEMAGEKLFF.

This sequence joins TRBV5-5 and TRBJ1-2, with 7 nucleotides matching TRBD1. Germline-derived CDR1 and CDR2 are SGHKS and YYEKEE (reference sequence). With V trimmed by 7 bases and J by 4 bases, 10 bases remained unmatched. The CDR3 is 14 amino acids. The CDR3 DNA reads as TGTGCCAGCTCTCAGGGGGTAATTCTCTATGGCTACACCTTC. Translating it yields CASSQGVILYGYTF.

The chain joins TRBV12-3 or TRBV12-4 to TRBJ2-3, with TRBD2 matching 8 bases. CDR3 size: 17 residues. Trimming cost V 4 bases and J 2 bases; bases outside gene matches: 11. DNA for the CDR3: TGTGCCAGCAGTTCCAGGACTAGCTCGCTGATCACAGATACGCAGTATTTT. It specifies CASSSRTSSLITDTQYF.

The chain has TRBV27 and TRBJ2-3; D perhaps matches TRBD2 (6 bases). Germline values: CDR1 MNHEY, CDR2 SMNVEV (reference sequence). The CDR3 is 18 residues long. V was trimmed by 2 bases and J by 2 bases, leaving 20 bases between them. CDR3 loop: CASSLGRGSVVNTDTQYF. Here the CDR3 DNA reads TGTGCCAGCAGTTTAGGACGGGGGAGTGTTGTGAACACAGATACGCAGTATTTT.

Here the CDR3 DNA reads TGTGCCAGCAGCCAGAGAAACCAAGAGACCCAGTACTTC. Translating it yields CASSQRNQETQYF. The gene calls are TRBV6-6 and TRBJ2-5, with D unresolved. Germline assignment: CDR1 MNHNY and CDR2 SVGAGI (reference sequence). This CDR3 is built from 13 residues. Trimming shortened V by 6 bases and J by 0 bases, and 8 bases separated the two germline ends.